This T cell receptor (beta chain) was recorded in a study of sequential checkpoint blockade in melanoma. The germline V gene encodes CDR1 SEHNR and CDR2 FQNEAQ (reference sequence). The CDR3 is 14 residues long. The germline V and J ends were trimmed by 3 bases and 8 bases, with 16 bases remaining between them. This clone was counted a few times. Treatment: randomized to nivolumab then ipilimumab (arm A) or the reverse (arm B). PBMC sorting kept live CD3+CD8+ cells without CD19 or CD56. Method: immunoSEQ multiplex PCR; TCRdb's copy keeps in-frame clones and lacks some. Of 15,000 to 20,000 clones in the sample, about 80% are singletons; the top ten hold around 35%.

Sequenced here: CD8+ T cells sorted from blood (inferred from file names), sampled from a patient given nivolumab and ipilimumab in sequence. The rearrangement joins TRBV7-9 to TRBJ1-2, with D maybe TRBD1 (6 bases). The source of this sequence is a human donor with melanoma. The CDR3 spells CASSLGQGIIGYTF. The CDR3 nucleotides read TGTGCCAGCAGCTTGGGTCAGGGGATAATCGGCTACACCTTC.